Described below is a single T cell receptor (beta chain) sequence and its context. Through a sample-barcoded 5' primer and a J-beta primer mix, a second PCR was run for about 7 to 12 cycles. TCRdb passed the 5' RACE reads through MiXCR, listing each CDR3 protein once. The data hold approximately 790,000 distinct CDR3 sequences, with approximately 65% observed a single time. This sample was taken from a study of blood T cells in healthy people across ages. CDR3 size: 13 residues. Germline V lookup: CDR1 SGHTA, CDR2 FQGNSA. V gave up 5 bases and J gave up 2 bases, with 10 bases separating them. The sequence was obtained from a man aged 25-45 years in good health. The sample taken for sequencing was blood. This chain joins TRBV7-2 and TRBJ2-7; D is tentatively TRBD1 or TRBD2 (5 bases each). The CDR3 coding sequence is TGTGCCAGCAGCGGGACCGCTGCCTACGAGCAGTACTTC. This translates into CASSGTAAYEQYF.